This T cell receptor beta chain was recorded in a study of blood T cell repertoires in COVID-19. Trimming took off 2 bases at V and 3 bases at J, with 8 bases between the two ends. The CDR3 is made up of 14 amino acids. CDR1 SGDLS and CDR2 YYNGEE come from the germline V gene. The method was immunoSEQ multiplex PCR; TCRdb's version includes in-frame clones alone and lacks a portion of them. Of around 94,000 clones in the sample, roughly 86% were seen once. Sequences were obtained from peripheral blood. The chain links TRBV9 to TRBJ1-4; D gene uncertain. The clonotype comes from a man aged 35 to 55 with active or convalescent COVID-19. The CDR3 DNA follows: TGTGCCAGCAGCGTTCCGAGGTCTAATGAAAAACTGTTTTTT. Amino acid sequence: CASSVPRSNEKLFF.